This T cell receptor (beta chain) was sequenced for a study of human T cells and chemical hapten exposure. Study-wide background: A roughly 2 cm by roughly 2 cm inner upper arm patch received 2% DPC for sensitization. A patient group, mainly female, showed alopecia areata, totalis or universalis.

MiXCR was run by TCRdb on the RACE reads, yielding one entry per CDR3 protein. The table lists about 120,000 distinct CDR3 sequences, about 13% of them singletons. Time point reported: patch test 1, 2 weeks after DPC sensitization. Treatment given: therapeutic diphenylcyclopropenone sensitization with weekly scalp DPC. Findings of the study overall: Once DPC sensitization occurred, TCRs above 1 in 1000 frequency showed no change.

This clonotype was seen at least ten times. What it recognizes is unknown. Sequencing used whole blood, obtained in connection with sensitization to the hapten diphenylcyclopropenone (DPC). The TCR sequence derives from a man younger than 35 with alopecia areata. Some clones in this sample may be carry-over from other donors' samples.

The CDR3 protein is CASSTGLGYEQYF. CDR3 in DNA: TGTGCCAGCAGCACAGGGTTAGGCTACGAGCAGTACTTC. The chain joins TRBV5-6 to TRBJ2-7; D is perhaps TRBD1 (6 bases). Germline assignment: CDR1 SGHDT and CDR2 YYEEEE. The CDR3 is 13 residues long. Between the trimmed V and J ends, which lost 4 bases and 3 bases, there was a span of 11 bases. Drawing the rest from reference TRBV5-6 and TRBJ2-7, the complete variable domain is DAGVTQSPTHLIKTRGQQVTLRCSPKSGHDTVSWYQQALGQGPQFIFQYYEEEERQRGNFPDRFSGHQFPNYSSELNVNALLLGDSALYLCASSTGLGYEQYFGPGTRLTVT.